The sample holds one count of the clone carrying this T cell receptor (beta chain). Its antigen is as yet unknown. These data are taken from a study of blood T cells in healthy people across ages. Study-wide results and limits: Because donor CMV status was unknown, expanded clonotype changes were possibly confounded. The recorded TCR beta diversity per million T cells decreased in a roughly linear manner with age.

With a J-beta primer mix and a sample-barcoded 5' primer, a second PCR ran about 6 to 11 cycles. Each cDNA molecule received a tag from a template-switch adaptor that had 12 random nucleotides. TCRdb analysed the 5' RACE reads with MiXCR anew, one entry per CDR3 protein. This table has around 800,000 distinct CDR3 sequences, more than 35% appearing once. Trimming left V 9 bases short and J 2 bases short, with 8 bases between. CDR1 is MNHEY and CDR2 is SMNVEV in the germline V gene (reference sequence). CDR3 size: 13 residues. Isolated per sample were at least 6 million PBMCs. Sequenced input: blood. The V and J genes are TRBV27 and TRBJ2-6; the D gene is possibly TRBD1 (6 bases). The origin of this receptor is an elderly man in good health. The CDR3 DNA follows: TGTGCCAGTAACAGGGCTGGGGCCAACGTCCTGACTTTC. It is translated as CASNRAGANVLTF.